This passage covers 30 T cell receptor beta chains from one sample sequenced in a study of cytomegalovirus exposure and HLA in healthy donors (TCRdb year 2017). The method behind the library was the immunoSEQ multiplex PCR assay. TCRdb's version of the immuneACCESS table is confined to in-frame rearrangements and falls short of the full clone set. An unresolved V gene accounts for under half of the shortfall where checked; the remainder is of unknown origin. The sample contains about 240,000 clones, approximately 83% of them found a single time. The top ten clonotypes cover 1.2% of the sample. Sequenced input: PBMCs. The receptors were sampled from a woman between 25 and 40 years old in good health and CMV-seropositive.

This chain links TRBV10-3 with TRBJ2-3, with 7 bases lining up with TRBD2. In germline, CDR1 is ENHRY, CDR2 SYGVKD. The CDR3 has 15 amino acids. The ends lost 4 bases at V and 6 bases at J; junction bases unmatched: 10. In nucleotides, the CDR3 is TGTGCCATCAGTGGAGGGAGCGGGAAGGTCGATACGCAGTATTTT. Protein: CAISGGSGKVDTQYF.

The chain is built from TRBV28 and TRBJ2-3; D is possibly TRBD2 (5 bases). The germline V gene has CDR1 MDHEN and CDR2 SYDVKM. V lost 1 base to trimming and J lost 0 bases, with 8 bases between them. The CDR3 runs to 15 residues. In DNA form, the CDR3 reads TGTGCCAGCAGTTTATTTGAGCGGAGCACAGATACGCAGTATTTT. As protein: CASSLFERSTDTQYF.

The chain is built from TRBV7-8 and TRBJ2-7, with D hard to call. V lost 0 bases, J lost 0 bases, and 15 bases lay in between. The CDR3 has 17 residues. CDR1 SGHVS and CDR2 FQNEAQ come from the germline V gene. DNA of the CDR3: TGTGCCAGCAGCTTAGCGTATAGAGCTTTAAGCTCCTACGAGCAGTACTTC. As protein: CASSLAYRALSSYEQYF.

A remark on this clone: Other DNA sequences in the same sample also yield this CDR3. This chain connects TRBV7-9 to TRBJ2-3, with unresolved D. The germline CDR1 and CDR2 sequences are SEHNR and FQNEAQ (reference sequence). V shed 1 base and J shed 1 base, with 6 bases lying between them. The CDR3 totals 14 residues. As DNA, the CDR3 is TGTGCCAGCAGCTTAGGGCAGGGCACAGATACGCAGTATTTT. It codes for CASSLGQGTDTQYF. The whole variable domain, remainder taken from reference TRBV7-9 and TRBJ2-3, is DTGVSQNPRHKITKRGQNVTFRCDPISEHNRLYWYRQTLGQGPEFLTYFQNEAQLEKSRLLSDRFSAERPKGSFSTLEIQRTEQGDSAMYLCASSLGQGTDTQYFGPGTRLTVL.

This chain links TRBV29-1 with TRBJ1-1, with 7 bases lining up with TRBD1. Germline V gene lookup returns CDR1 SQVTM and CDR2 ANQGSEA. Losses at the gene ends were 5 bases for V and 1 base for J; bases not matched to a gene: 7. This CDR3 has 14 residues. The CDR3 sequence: CSVFKGGGNTEAFF. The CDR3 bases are TGCAGCGTTTTCAAAGGGGGCGGGAACACTGAAGCTTTCTTT.

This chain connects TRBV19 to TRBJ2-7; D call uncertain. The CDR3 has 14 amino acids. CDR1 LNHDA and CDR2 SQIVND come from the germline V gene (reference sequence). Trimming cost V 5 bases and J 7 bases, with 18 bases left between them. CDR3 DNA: TGTGCCAGTAGTGATCACAACTACCCTTTTGAGCAGTACTTC. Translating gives CASSDHNYPFEQYF.

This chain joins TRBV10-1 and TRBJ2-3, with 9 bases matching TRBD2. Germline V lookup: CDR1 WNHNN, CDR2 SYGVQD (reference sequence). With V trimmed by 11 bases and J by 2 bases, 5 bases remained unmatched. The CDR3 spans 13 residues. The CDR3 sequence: CAGIAGVTDTQYF. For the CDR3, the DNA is TGCGCCGGAATAGCGGGAGTCACAGATACGCAGTATTTT.

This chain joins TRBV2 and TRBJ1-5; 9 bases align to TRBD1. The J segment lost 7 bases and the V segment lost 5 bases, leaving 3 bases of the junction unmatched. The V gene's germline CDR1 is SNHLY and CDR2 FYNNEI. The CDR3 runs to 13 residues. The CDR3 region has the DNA TGTGCCAGCAGTATGGACAGGGGACAGCCCCAGCATTTT. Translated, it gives CASSMDRGQPQHF.

In nucleotides, the CDR3 is TGTGCCATCAGCCCTCGGACTAGCGGGAGGGCCGGGGAGACCCAGTACTTC. Its protein is CAISPRTSGRAGETQYF. J is TRBJ2-5 and V is TRBV10-3, with 15 nucleotides matching TRBD2. The ends lost 6 bases at V and 5 bases at J; junction bases unmatched: 10. Germline CDR1 reads ENHRY; CDR2 reads SYGVKD. The CDR3 covers 17 residues.

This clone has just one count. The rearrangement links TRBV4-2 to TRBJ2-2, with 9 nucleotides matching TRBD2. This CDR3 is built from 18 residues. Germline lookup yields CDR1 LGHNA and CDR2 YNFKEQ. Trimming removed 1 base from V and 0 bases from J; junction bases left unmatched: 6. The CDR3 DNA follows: TGTGCCAGCAGCCAAGCGACTAGCGGAGACACGAACACCGGGGAGCTGTTTTTT. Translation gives CASSQATSGDTNTGELFF.

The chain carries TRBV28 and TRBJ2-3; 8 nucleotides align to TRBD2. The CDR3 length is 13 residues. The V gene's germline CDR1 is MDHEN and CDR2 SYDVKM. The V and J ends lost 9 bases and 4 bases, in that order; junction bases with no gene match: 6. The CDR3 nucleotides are TGTGCCAGTGGATTAGCGGGGCCAGATACGCAGTATTTT. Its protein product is CASGLAGPDTQYF.

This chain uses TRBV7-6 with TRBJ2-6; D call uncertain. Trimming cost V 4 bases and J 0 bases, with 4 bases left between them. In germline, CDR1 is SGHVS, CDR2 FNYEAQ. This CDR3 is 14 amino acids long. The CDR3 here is CASSYSSGANVLTF. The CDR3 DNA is TGTGCCAGCAGCTATAGCTCTGGGGCCAACGTCCTGACTTTC.

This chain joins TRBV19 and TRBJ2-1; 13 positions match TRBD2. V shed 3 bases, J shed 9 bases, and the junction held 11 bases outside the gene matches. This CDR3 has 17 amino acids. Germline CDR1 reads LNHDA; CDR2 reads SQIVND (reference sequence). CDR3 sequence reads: CASSILLAGGPRGEQFF. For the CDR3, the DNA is TGTGCCAGTAGTATCCTACTAGCGGGAGGGCCGAGGGGTGAGCAGTTCTTC. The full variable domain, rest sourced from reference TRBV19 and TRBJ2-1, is DGGITQSPKYLFRKEGQNVTLSCEQNLNHDAMYWYRQDPGQGLRLIYYSQIVNDFQKGDIAEGYSVSREKKESFPLTVTSAQKNPTAFYLCASSILLAGGPRGEQFFGPGTRLTVL.

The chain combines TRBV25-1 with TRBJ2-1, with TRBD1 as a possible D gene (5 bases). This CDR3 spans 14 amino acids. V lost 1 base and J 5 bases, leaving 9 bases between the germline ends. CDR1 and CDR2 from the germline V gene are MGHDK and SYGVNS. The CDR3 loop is CASSEFFRDNEQFF. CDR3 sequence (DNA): TGTGCCAGCAGTGAATTCTTCAGGGACAATGAGCAGTTCTTC. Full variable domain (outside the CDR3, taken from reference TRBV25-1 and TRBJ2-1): EADIYQTPRYLVIGTGKKITLECSQTMGHDKMYWYQQDPGMELHLIHYSYGVNSTEKGDLSSESTVSRIRTEHFPLTLESARPSHTSQYLCASSEFFRDNEQFFGPGTRLTVL.

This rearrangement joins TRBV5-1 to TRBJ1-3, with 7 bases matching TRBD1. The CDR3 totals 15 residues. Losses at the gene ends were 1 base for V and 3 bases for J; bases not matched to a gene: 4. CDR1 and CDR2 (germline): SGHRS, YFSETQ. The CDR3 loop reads CASSLSGGLGNTIYF. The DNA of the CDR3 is TGCGCCAGCAGCTTGTCAGGGGGGCTTGGAAACACCATATATTTT.

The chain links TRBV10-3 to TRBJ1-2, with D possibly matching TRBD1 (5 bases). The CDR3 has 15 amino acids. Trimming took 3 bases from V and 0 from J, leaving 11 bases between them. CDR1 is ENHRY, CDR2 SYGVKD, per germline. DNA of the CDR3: TGTGCCATCAGTGACATCAGGGAAGCTAACTATGGCTACACCTTC. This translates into CAISDIREANYGYTF.

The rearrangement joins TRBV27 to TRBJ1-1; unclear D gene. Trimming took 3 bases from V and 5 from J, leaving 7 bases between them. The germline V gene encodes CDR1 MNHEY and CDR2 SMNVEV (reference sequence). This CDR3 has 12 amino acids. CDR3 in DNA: TGTGCCAGCAGTTTGGGCAGGACTGAAGCTTTCTTT. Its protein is CASSLGRTEAFF.

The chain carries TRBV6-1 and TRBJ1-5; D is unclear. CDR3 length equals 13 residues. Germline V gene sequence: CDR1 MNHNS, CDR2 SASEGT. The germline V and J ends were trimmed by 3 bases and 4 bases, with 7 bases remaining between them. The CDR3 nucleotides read TGTGCCAGCAGTGAGGTACAGAATCAGCCCCAGCATTTT. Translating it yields CASSEVQNQPQHF.

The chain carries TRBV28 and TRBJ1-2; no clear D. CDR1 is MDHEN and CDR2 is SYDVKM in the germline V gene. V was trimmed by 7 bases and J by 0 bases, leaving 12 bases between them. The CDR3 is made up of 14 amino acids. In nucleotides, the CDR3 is TGTGCCAGCACAAGCCCCCCATCTAACTATGGCTACACCTTC. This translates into CASTSPPSNYGYTF.

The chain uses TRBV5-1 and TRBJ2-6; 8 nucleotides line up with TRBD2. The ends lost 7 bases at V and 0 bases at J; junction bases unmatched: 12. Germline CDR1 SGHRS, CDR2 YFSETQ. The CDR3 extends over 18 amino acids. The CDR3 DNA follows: TGCGCCAGCCAAACGGGAGGGGGTCCAAACTCTGGGGCCAACGTCCTGACTTTC. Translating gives CASQTGGGPNSGANVLTF.

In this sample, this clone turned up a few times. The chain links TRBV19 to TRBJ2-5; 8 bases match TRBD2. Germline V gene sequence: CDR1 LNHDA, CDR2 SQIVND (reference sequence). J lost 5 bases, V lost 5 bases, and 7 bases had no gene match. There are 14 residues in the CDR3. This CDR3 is CASSPSGLRETQYF. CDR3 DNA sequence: TGTGCCAGTAGTCCTAGCGGGCTTCGGGAGACCCAGTACTTC.

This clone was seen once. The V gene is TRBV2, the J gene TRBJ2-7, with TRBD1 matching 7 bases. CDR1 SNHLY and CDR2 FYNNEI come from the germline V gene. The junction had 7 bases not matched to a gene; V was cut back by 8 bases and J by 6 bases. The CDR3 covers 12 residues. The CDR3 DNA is TGTGCCAGCGACAGGGATTCGGGCGAGCAGTACTTC. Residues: CASDRDSGEQYF.

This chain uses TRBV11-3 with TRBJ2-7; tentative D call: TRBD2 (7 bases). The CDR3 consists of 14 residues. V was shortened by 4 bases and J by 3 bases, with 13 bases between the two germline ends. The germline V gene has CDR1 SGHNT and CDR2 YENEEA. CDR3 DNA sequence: TGTGCCAGCAGCTCCCCGGGGGGCGGCTACGAGCAGTACTTC. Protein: CASSSPGGGYEQYF.

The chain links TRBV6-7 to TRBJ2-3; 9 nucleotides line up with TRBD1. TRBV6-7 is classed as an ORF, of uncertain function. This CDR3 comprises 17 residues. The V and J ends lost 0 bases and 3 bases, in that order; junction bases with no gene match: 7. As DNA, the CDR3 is TGTGCCAGCAGTTACTCGAGACTGGGACAGGGAACAGATACGCAGTATTTT. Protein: CASSYSRLGQGTDTQYF.

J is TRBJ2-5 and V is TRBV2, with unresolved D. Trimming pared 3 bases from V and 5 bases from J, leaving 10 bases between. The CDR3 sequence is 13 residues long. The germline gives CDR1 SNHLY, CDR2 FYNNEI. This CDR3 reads CASSDRRRETQYF. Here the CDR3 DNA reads TGTGCCAGCAGTGACCGGAGAAGGGAGACCCAGTACTTC.

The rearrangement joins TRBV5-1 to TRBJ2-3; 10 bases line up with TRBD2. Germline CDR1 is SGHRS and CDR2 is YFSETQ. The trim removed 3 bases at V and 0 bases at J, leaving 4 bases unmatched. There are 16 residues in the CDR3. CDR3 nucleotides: TGCGCCAGCAGCTCTGGACTAGCGGAGAGCACAGATACGCAGTATTTT. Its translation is CASSSGLAESTDTQYF. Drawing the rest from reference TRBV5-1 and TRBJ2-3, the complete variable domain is KAGVTQTPRYLIKTRGQQVTLSCSPISGHRSVSWYQQTPGQGLQFLFEYFSETQRNKGNFPGRFSGRQFSNSRSEMNVSTLELGDSALYLCASSSGLAESTDTQYFGPGTRLTVL.

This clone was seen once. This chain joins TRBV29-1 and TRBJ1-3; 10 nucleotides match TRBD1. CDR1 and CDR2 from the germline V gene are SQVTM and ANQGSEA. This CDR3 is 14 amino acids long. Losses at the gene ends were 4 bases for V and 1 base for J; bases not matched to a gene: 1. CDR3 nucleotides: TGCAGCGTTGGGACAGGGGGTTCTGGAAACACCATATATTTT. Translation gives CSVGTGGSGNTIYF.

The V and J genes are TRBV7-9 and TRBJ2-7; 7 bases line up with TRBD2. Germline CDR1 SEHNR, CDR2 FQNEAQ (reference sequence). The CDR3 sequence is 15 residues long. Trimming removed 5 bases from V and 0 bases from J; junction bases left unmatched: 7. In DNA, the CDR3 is TGTGCCAGCAGCCCCCGGGGCGGGAGCTCCTACGAGCAGTACTTC. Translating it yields CASSPRGGSSYEQYF. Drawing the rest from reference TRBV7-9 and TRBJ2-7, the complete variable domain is DTGVSQNPRHKITKRGQNVTFRCDPISEHNRLYWYRQTLGQGPEFLTYFQNEAQLEKSRLLSDRFSAERPKGSFSTLEIQRTEQGDSAMYLCASSPRGGSSYEQYFGPGTRLTVT.

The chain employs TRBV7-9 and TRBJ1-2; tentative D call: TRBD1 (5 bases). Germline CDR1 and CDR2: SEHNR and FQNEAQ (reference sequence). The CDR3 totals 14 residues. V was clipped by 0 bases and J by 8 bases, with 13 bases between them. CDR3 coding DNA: TGTGCCAGCAGCTTAGCGGGGGGGATAGAGGGCTACACCTTC. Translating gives CASSLAGGIEGYTF. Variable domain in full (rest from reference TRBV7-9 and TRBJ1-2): DTGVSQNPRHKITKRGQNVTFRCDPISEHNRLYWYRQTLGQGPEFLTYFQNEAQLEKSRLLSDRFSAERPKGSFSTLEIQRTEQGDSAMYLCASSLAGGIEGYTFGSGTRLTVV.

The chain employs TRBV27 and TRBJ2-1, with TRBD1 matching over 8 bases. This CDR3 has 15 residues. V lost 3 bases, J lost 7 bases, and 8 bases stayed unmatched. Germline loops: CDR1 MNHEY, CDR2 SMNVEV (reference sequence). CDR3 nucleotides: TGTGCCAGCAGTTTTCGTGACAGGGGCGGGAATGAGCAGTTCTTC. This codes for CASSFRDRGGNEQFF.